The 25 T cell receptor beta chains given below trace back to one sample, sequenced in a study of T cell clones after liver transplantation. Using immunoSEQ multiplex PCR, the repertoire was profiled, and TCRdb retains in-frame clones only, with some absent. The sample holds around 110,000 clones; 90% are singletons and the top ten take 0.83%. The specimen comprised CD4+ T cells from blood, sampled 12 months after liver transplant. All receptors come from a human patient who received a liver transplant. Some T cells may be graft donor cells.

The V call is TRBV29-1, the J call TRBJ2-2; 16 bases fit TRBD2. The ends lost 6 bases at V and 4 bases at J; junction bases unmatched: 14. The CDR3 covers 19 residues. Germline CDR1 reads SQVTM; CDR2 reads ANQGSEA. This chain's CDR3 is CSVEKPGLAGGPGTGELFF. CDR3 bases: TGCAGCGTCGAGAAACCGGGACTAGCGGGAGGGCCGGGCACCGGGGAGCTGTTTTTT.

The chain has TRBV28 and TRBJ1-1, with TRBD1 identical over 8 bases. V was clipped by 6 bases and J by 5 bases; unmatched bases: 8. CDR1 is MDHEN and CDR2 is SYDVKM in the germline V gene. The CDR3 covers 14 residues. The CDR3 bases are TGTGCCAGCAGGACAACAGGGGGTCGGACTGAAGCTTTCTTT. Amino acids: CASRTTGGRTEAFF.

The chain carries TRBV7-6 and TRBJ2-7; a possible D gene is TRBD1 (5 bases). This CDR3 is built from 15 residues. Germline V gives CDR1 SGHVS, CDR2 FNYEAQ. The germline V and J ends were trimmed by 1 base and 0 bases, with 10 bases remaining between them. CDR3 residues: CASSLGGANSYEQYF. Here the CDR3 DNA reads TGTGCCAGCAGCTTAGGGGGCGCCAACTCCTACGAGCAGTACTTC.

This clone was counted a single time. The chain links TRBV19 to TRBJ2-5, with 10 bases that match TRBD1. The germline V gene has CDR1 LNHDA and CDR2 SQIVND (reference sequence). The CDR3 is 15 amino acids. V lost 10 bases and J lost 3; bases outside the gene matches: 11. The CDR3 DNA sequence: TGTGCCACCCTACTCCGGACAGGGGGGGAAGAGACCCAGTACTTC. Translated: CATLLRTGGEETQYF.

The J gene is TRBJ2-2, the V gene TRBV10-2; the match to TRBD1 covers 8 bases. Germline V CDR1 and CDR2: WSHSY, SAAADI. V gave up 6 bases and J gave up 0 bases; unmatched junction bases: 3. This CDR3 region has 15 residues. For the CDR3, the DNA is TGCGCCAGCAGCACGGACAGGGCGAACACCGGGGAGCTGTTTTTT. This gives the protein CASSTDRANTGELFF.

The V gene is TRBV18, the J gene TRBJ2-7, with 9 bases aligning to TRBD1. In germline, CDR1 is KGHSH, CDR2 LQKENI. The CDR3 extends over 15 amino acids. V lost 4 bases, J lost 4 bases, and 8 bases stayed unmatched. CDR3 amino acids: CASSQQRTGVYEQYF. In DNA, the CDR3 is TGTGCCAGCTCACAGCAAAGGACAGGGGTATACGAGCAGTACTTC.

The chain combines TRBV9 with TRBJ2-4; 13 bases agree with TRBD2. CDR3 size: 17 residues. The V and J ends lost 4 bases and 3 bases, in that order; junction bases with no gene match: 7. CDR1 and CDR2 (germline): SGDLS, YYNGEE. The CDR3 DNA is TGTGCCAGCAGCCCCGGACTAGCGGGAGTGGGCAAAAACATTCAGTACTTC. This sequence encodes CASSPGLAGVGKNIQYF.

This chain links TRBV4-2 with TRBJ2-3; 7 bases agree with TRBD2. V lost 0 bases to trimming and J lost 4 bases; unmatched junction nucleotides: 7. The CDR3 consists of 16 residues. CDR1 LGHNA and CDR2 YNFKEQ come from the germline V gene. The CDR3 DNA reads TGTGCCAGCAGCCAAGAGGGCGGGAGTGGGGCAGATACGCAGTATTTT. This sequence encodes CASSQEGGSGADTQYF.

V usage is TRBV5-4 and J usage is TRBJ2-3; TRBD2 matches at 10 bases. Per germline, CDR1 SGHNT and CDR2 YYREEE (reference sequence). The CDR3 length is 16 residues. With 4 bases clipped from V and 5 bases from J, the junction kept 10 bases outside the gene matches. Here the CDR3 DNA reads TGTGCCAGCAGCGCCCCCCTAGCGGGAGCTAAAGATACGCAGTATTTT. It encodes CASSAPLAGAKDTQYF.

This clone was picked up one time. The V call is TRBV28, the J call TRBJ2-6; D call uncertain. The CDR3 extends over 10 amino acids. From germline, CDR1 is MDHEN and CDR2 SYDVKM. V lost 7 bases and J 12 bases, leaving 7 bases between the germline ends. The CDR3 loop is CASTVRVLTF. The CDR3 DNA follows: TGTGCCAGCACAGTTCGCGTCCTGACTTTC.

The chain carries TRBV6-7 and TRBJ1-1; the D is unclear. TRBV6-7 qualifies as an ORF whose function is uncertain. V gave up 7 bases and J gave up 4 bases, with 10 bases separating them. The CDR3 is 12 residues long. The CDR3 nucleotides are TGTGCCAGCAAAGAAGCGTCCACTGAAGCTTTCTTT. Protein: CASKEASTEAFF.

In its sample, this clone was seen once. V is TRBV5-1 and J is TRBJ1-2; 10 positions match TRBD1. From germline, CDR1 is SGHRS and CDR2 YFSETQ. V trimming: 4 bases; J trimming: 4 bases; junction bases outside the gene matches: 10. The CDR3 contains 16 residues. DNA for the CDR3: TGCGCCAGCAGCCTCTTAGCCGGGACAGGGGTCTATGGCTACACCTTC. It specifies CASSLLAGTGVYGYTF.

CDR3 in amino acids: CASSPEAERGYTF. The CDR3 DNA sequence: TGTGCCAGCTCACCAGAGGCCGAACGTGGCTACACCTTC. The chain combines TRBV18 with TRBJ1-2; D remains ambiguous. CDR1 and CDR2 from the germline V gene are KGHSH and LQKENI. V was cut by 2 bases and J by 7 bases, with 11 bases left in between. This CDR3 is built from 13 residues.

The rearrangement links TRBV19 to TRBJ2-7; 8 nucleotides align to TRBD2. There are 16 residues in the CDR3. V lost 10 bases, J lost 0 bases, and 14 bases stayed unmatched. Germline CDR1 and CDR2: LNHDA and SQIVND (reference sequence). This chain's CDR3 is CATMVGSGTSSYEQYF. The CDR3 bases are TGTGCCACCATGGTCGGTAGCGGGACGAGCTCCTACGAGCAGTACTTC.

The V and J genes are TRBV6-5 and TRBJ1-4; weak D call: TRBD1 (6 bases). The length of the CDR3 is 14 residues. V was clipped by 2 bases and J by 7 bases, with 11 bases between them. Looked up from germline, CDR1 is MNHEY and CDR2 is SVGAGI. The CDR3 nucleotides are TGTGCCAGCAGTTACCGAGGGGGTGGTGAAAAACTGTTTTTT. Translated, it gives CASSYRGGGEKLFF.

The V call is TRBV2, the J call TRBJ2-3; 8 positions agree with TRBD1. The V and J ends lost 10 bases and 6 bases, in that order; junction bases with no gene match: 9. This CDR3 spans 13 amino acids. CDR1 and CDR2 (germline): SNHLY, FYNNEI. CDR3 in amino acids: CATDRAAADTQYF. DNA of the CDR3: TGTGCCACGGACAGGGCGGCGGCGGATACGCAGTATTTT.

This rearrangement joins TRBV7-8 to TRBJ1-4; no clear D gene. The germline CDR1 and CDR2 sequences are SGHVS and FQNEAQ. The CDR3 totals 14 residues. V shed 3 bases and J shed 1 base, with 6 bases lying between them. The CDR3 DNA reads as TGTGCCAGCAGCTTCAGCGAAACTAATGAAAAACTGTTTTTT. It translates to CASSFSETNEKLFF. Looking up the rest from reference TRBV7-8 and TRBJ1-4 gives the full variable domain: GAGVSQSPRYKVAKRGQDVALRCDPISGHVSLFWYQQALGQGPEFLTYFQNEAQLDKSGLPSDRFFAERPEGSVSTLKIQRTQQEDSAVYLCASSFSETNEKLFFGSGTQLSVL.

The CDR3 region is CASSPTGGRRNTEAFF. CDR3 bases: TGTGCCAGCTCACCCACGGGTGGACGCAGGAACACTGAAGCTTTCTTT. The chain employs TRBV18 and TRBJ1-1; the D is unclear. The germline V and J ends were trimmed by 3 bases and 1 base, with 15 bases remaining between them. The germline V gene encodes CDR1 KGHSH and CDR2 LQKENI. There are 16 residues in the CDR3.

This clone was recorded only once. The J gene is TRBJ2-5, the V gene TRBV7-2, with 12 positions matching TRBD2. The CDR3 has 15 residues. Germline V CDR1 and CDR2: SGHTA, FQGNSA. Trimming cost V 4 bases and J 5 bases; bases outside gene matches: 5. The chain's CDR3 is CASSSRTSGIETQYF. The DNA for the CDR3 is TGTGCCAGCAGCTCAAGGACTAGCGGGATTGAGACCCAGTACTTC.

This clone turned up a few times. The CDR3 nucleotides read TGTGCCAGCAGTCCTCAACCCGGGACAGAAAGTGAAGCTTTCTTT. Translated: CASSPQPGTESEAFF. J is TRBJ1-1 and V is TRBV6-1; the match to TRBD1 covers 7 bases. CDR3 length: 15 residues. Trimming took 5 bases from V and 7 from J; bases not matched to a gene: 13. Germline lookup yields CDR1 MNHNS and CDR2 SASEGT.

The rearrangement joins TRBV5-1 to TRBJ1-1; no firm D call. This CDR3 is 14 amino acids long. The V end was cut by 2 bases, the J end by 4 bases, with 12 bases between. Germline loops: CDR1 SGHRS, CDR2 YFSETQ. CDR3 protein: CASSLQPFSTEAFF. CDR3 DNA: TGCGCCAGCAGCTTACAACCCTTCAGCACTGAAGCTTTCTTT.

This clone was detected once. The sample carries other DNA sequences with the same CDR3. This chain links TRBV18 with TRBJ2-7; 12 bases align to TRBD2. The CDR3 contains 15 residues. CDR1 is KGHSH, CDR2 LQKENI, per germline. Trimming cost V 3 bases and J 0 bases; bases outside gene matches: 0. This CDR3 is CASSPTSGSSYEQYF. The CDR3 coding sequence is TGTGCCAGCTCACCGACTAGCGGGAGCTCCTACGAGCAGTACTTC.

This chain uses TRBV2 with TRBJ2-1; the D is unclear. CDR1 is SNHLY, CDR2 FYNNEI, per germline. Trimming left V 8 bases short and J 10 bases short, with 12 bases between. The CDR3 covers 11 residues. CDR3 sequence (DNA): TGTGCCAGCCTCTCACTGGGGGAGCAGTTCTTC. It encodes CASLSLGEQFF.

The chain carries TRBV7-2 and TRBJ1-4, with TRBD1 identical over 10 bases. The CDR3 has 15 amino acids. CDR1 and CDR2 (germline): SGHTA, FQGNSA. The junction had 4 bases not matched to a gene; V was cut back by 4 bases and J by 5 bases. The CDR3, as DNA: TGTGCCAGCAGCTACGACAGGGGGCGGAATGAAAAACTGTTTTTT. Protein sequence: CASSYDRGRNEKLFF.

V gene TRBV5-1 combines with J gene TRBJ1-3, with D unresolved. The V gene's germline CDR1 is SGHRS and CDR2 YFSETQ. The CDR3 totals 12 residues. Trimming left V 5 bases short and J 3 bases short, with 6 bases between. The CDR3 DNA reads TGCGCCAGCAGAGCAGATGGAAACACCATATATTTT. Translating it yields CASRADGNTIYF.